This entry concerns a single T cell receptor beta chain. The antigen remains unidentified. The CDR3 is made up of 14 amino acids. CDR1 KGHSH and CDR2 LQKENI come from the germline V gene. J gave up 2 bases and V 5 bases, and 5 bases lay outside the gene matches. The data are from a study of graft-versus-host responses after intestinal transplantation. Study in general: Recipients across the board were started on anti-thymocyte globulin induction, then kept on tacrolimus and steroids for two to three years. General observations from the study: Allografts of patients with graft-donor T cell macrochimerism showed high graft-versus-host to host-versus-graft clone ratios. HvG clone declines early post-transplant were associated with peak circulating GvH levels. Detected in recipient marrow were GvH clones, some of which were first observed in ileum or blood.

Clones were read by immunoSEQ multiplex PCR, and TCRdb kept only the in-frame ones, dropping some. This repertoire shows more than 95,000 clones, less than 95% found once; its top ten account for roughly 0.17%. The sequence was collected from a human donor who received an intestinal transplant. The sample here was unstimulated CD4+ T cells sorted from spleen or lymph node cells, taken before intestinal transplant. This chain joins TRBV18 and TRBJ1-2; 7 bases are shared with TRBD1. This CDR3 reads CASSNTGVNYGYTF. The CDR3 bases are TGTGCCAGCTCAAACACAGGGGTCAACTATGGCTACACCTTC.